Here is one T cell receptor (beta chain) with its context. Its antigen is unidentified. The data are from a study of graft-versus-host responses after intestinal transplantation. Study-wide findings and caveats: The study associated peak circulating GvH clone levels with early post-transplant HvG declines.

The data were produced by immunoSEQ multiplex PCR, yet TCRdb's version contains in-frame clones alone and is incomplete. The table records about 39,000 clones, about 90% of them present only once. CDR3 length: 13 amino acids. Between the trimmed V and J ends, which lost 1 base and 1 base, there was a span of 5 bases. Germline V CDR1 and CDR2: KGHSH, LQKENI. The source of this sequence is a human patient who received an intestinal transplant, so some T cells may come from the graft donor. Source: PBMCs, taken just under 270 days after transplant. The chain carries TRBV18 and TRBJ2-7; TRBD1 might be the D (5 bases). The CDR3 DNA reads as TGTGCCAGCTCACCACAGGGGTCCTACGAGCAGTACTTC. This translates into CASSPQGSYEQYF.